What follows are 26 T cell receptor beta chains derived from one specimen sequenced in a study of blood T cell repertoires in COVID-19 (TCRdb year 2020). The library was obtained by the immunoSEQ multiplex PCR assay. TCRdb retrieved this table from immuneACCESS and kept in-frame rearrangements only. Not all clones are present; in checked studies, unresolved V genes account for under half, and no reason is known for the remainder. This sample gives around 170,000 clones in total; 90% of them show up just once. 0.5% to 0.6% of the sample comes from the top ten. The sequencing input was peripheral blood. These receptors originate from a man aged 45-65 years with acute or convalescent COVID-19.

The chain links TRBV18 to TRBJ1-2; 7 bases map to TRBD1. Germline assignment: CDR1 KGHSH and CDR2 LQKENI. Trimming took 4 bases from V and 6 from J; bases not matched to a gene: 8. CDR3 length: 14 amino acids. The CDR3 loop is CASSRRQGMDGYTF. As DNA, the CDR3 is TGTGCCAGCTCACGCCGACAGGGAATGGATGGCTACACCTTC.

The V and J genes are TRBV30 and TRBJ2-2, with 13 positions matching TRBD2. V gave up 1 base and J gave up 4 bases; unmatched junction bases: 9. The germline V gene has CDR1 GTSNPN and CDR2 SVGIG (reference sequence). CDR3 length: 18 amino acids. The CDR3 reads CAWSARGLAGRSTGELFF. The CDR3 coding sequence is TGTGCCTGGAGTGCTCGGGGACTAGCGGGGAGAAGCACCGGGGAGCTGTTTTTT.

The V gene is TRBV28, the J gene TRBJ1-3; maybe TRBD1 (5 bases). V was trimmed by 5 bases and J by 11 bases, leaving 13 bases between them. The germline gives CDR1 MDHEN, CDR2 SYDVKM. The CDR3 contains 12 residues. The CDR3 region has the DNA TGTGCCAGCAGTGCCCCTCAGGGATCCATATATTTT. It codes for CASSAPQGSIYF.

The chain couples TRBV28 to TRBJ2-7, with D possibly matching TRBD1 (5 bases). The CDR3 loop spans 12 amino acids. The V gene lost 6 bases and the J gene lost 0 bases, with 6 bases spanning the gap. Germline V gene lookup returns CDR1 MDHEN and CDR2 SYDVKM. The DNA of the CDR3 is TGTGCCAGCAGCAGGGTCTCCTACGAGCAGTACTTC. It translates to CASSRVSYEQYF.

This rearrangement joins TRBV21-1 to TRBJ2-1; the table assigns TRBD2, which was not confirmed against the DNA. TRBV21-1 is designated a pseudogene. This CDR3 spans 17 amino acids. The CDR3 region is CARETSGRAQRYNEQFF. CDR3 nucleotides: TGTGCCAGAGAAACTAGCGGGAGGGCCCAACGATACAATGAGCAGTTCTTC.

This sequence joins TRBV27 and TRBJ2-1; D might be TRBD1 (5 bases). The CDR3 extends over 16 amino acids. The V and J ends lost 5 bases and 1 base respectively, with 15 bases between them. The germline V gene encodes CDR1 MNHEY and CDR2 SMNVEV (reference sequence). CDR3 coding DNA: TGTGCCAGCAGTCCTCCAGACAGTACTTCCTACAATGAGCAGTTCTTC. This encodes CASSPPDSTSYNEQFF.

The V and J genes are TRBV6-5 and TRBJ2-7; D unresolved. The CDR3 has 15 amino acids. V was pared by 7 bases and J by 0 bases, with 16 bases between. Germline lookup yields CDR1 MNHEY and CDR2 SVGAGI. CDR3 coding DNA: TGTGCCAGCACCCTCTTGGCGGCCAGCTCCTACGAGCAGTACTTC. Translation gives CASTLLAASSYEQYF.

This chain uses TRBV7-2 with TRBJ2-7, with D unresolved. The ends were cut back, 1 base at V and 6 bases at J, with 13 bases in the middle. CDR1 is SGHTA, CDR2 FQGNSA, per germline. The CDR3 loop spans 14 amino acids. The CDR3 is CASSLVSSSSEQYF. The DNA for the CDR3 is TGTGCCAGCAGCTTAGTTAGTAGCAGTAGCGAGCAGTACTTC.

The CDR3: CASRPDSINQPQHF. CDR3 nucleotides: TGTGCCAGCAGACCGGACAGTATCAATCAGCCCCAGCATTTT. The chain is built from TRBV28 and TRBJ1-5; weak D call: TRBD1 (6 bases). The CDR3 has 14 residues. Germline V gene sequence: CDR1 MDHEN, CDR2 SYDVKM. V lost 6 bases, J lost 3 bases, and 12 bases lay in between.

This chain links TRBV9 with TRBJ2-4; D may be TRBD2 (7 bases). The CDR3 covers 15 residues. CDR1 is SGDLS, CDR2 YYNGEE, per germline. The V end was cut by 4 bases, the J end by 2 bases, with 13 bases between. CDR3 protein: CASSYEGGTKNIQYF. The CDR3 nucleotides read TGTGCCAGCAGCTACGAGGGGGGGACCAAAAACATTCAGTACTTC. The whole variable domain, filled in from reference TRBV9 and TRBJ2-4, reads DSGVTQTPKHLITATGQRVTLRCSPRSGDLSVYWYQQSLDQGLQFLIQYYNGEERAKGNILERFSAQQFPDLHSELNLSSLELGDSALYFCASSYEGGTKNIQYFGAGTRLSVL.

J is TRBJ2-1 and V is TRBV19, with 7 bases lining up with TRBD2. Germline trimming cut 4 bases from V and 5 bases from J; bases unmatched to any gene: 5. The V gene's germline CDR1 is LNHDA and CDR2 SQIVND (reference sequence). This CDR3 is built from 14 residues. CDR3 DNA: TGTGCCAGTAGTAGGCTAGCGGACAACAATGAGCAGTTCTTC. The encoded protein is CASSRLADNNEQFF.

The chain couples TRBV27 to TRBJ2-2; possibly TRBD2 for D (7 bases). V shed 8 bases and J shed 8 bases, with 18 bases lying between them. CDR1 and CDR2 from the germline V gene are MNHEY and SMNVEV (reference sequence). The CDR3 spans 14 residues. The CDR3, as DNA: TGTGCCAGCCGCCGACCGGGGGGCGGGGGGGAGCTGTTTTTT. Translated: CASRRPGGGGELFF.

This chain links TRBV12-3 or TRBV12-4 with TRBJ1-1; D is unresolved. Trimming removed 2 bases from V and 13 bases from J, with 14 bases in between. The CDR3 runs 12 residues. The CDR3 spells CASSLNGIQDFF. In nucleotides, the CDR3 is TGTGCCAGCAGTTTAAATGGCATCCAAGATTTCTTT.

This clone was found once. V gene TRBV11-2 combines with J gene TRBJ1-2; D is possibly TRBD1 (5 bases). Germline CDR1 is SGHAT and CDR2 is FQNNGV. CDR3 size: 15 residues. Trimming removed 4 bases from V and 8 bases from J, with 20 bases in between. This chain's CDR3 is CASSSVSLGPMGYTF. The CDR3 DNA is TGTGCCAGCAGCTCCGTCTCCCTGGGGCCTATGGGCTACACCTTC.

The gene calls are TRBV30 and TRBJ2-1, with D possibly matching TRBD2 (6 bases). Germline V gene data show CDR1 as GTSNPN and CDR2 as SVGIG (reference sequence). V lost 7 bases and J lost 5, with 33 bases in between. The CDR3 extends over 19 amino acids. The CDR3 DNA is TGTGCCTACGACTCAAGCGCGGGGCACGGCTGGGGTATGGACAATGAGCAGTTCTTC. Translated: CAYDSSAGHGWGMDNEQFF.

The genes are TRBV5-8 and TRBJ2-1; 10 positions match TRBD2. V trimming: 6 bases; J trimming: 9 bases; junction bases outside the gene matches: 12. The CDR3 consists of 15 residues. Germline V gene data show CDR1 as SGHTS and CDR2 as YDEGEE. This chain's CDR3 is CASTRGILAGLEQFF. For the CDR3, the DNA is TGTGCCAGCACCCGAGGGATACTAGCGGGACTTGAGCAGTTCTTC.

The V gene is TRBV9, the J gene TRBJ2-1; D not resolved. Germline V gene sequence: CDR1 SGDLS, CDR2 YYNGEE. V lost 3 bases and J 6 bases, leaving 7 bases between the germline ends. This CDR3 has 12 residues. The CDR3 spells CASSGPGNEQFF. CDR3 nucleotides: TGTGCCAGCAGCGGGCCAGGCAATGAGCAGTTCTTC.

J is TRBJ1-2 and V is TRBV29-1, with 7 bases lining up with TRBD1. This CDR3 contains 15 residues. Trimming at V came to 5 bases and at J to 0 bases, leaving 9 bases not matched to a gene. CDR1 is SQVTM, CDR2 ANQGSEA, per germline. CDR3 in DNA: TGCAGCGTTTTTGTTAGGGACAGAGCTAACTATGGCTACACCTTC. It yields the protein CSVFVRDRANYGYTF.

The genes are TRBV7-2 and TRBJ1-6; D remains unclear. V was shortened by 1 base and J by 7 bases, with 5 bases between the two germline ends. CDR1 SGHTA and CDR2 FQGNSA come from the germline V gene. This CDR3 comprises 13 residues. In DNA, the CDR3 is TGTGCCAGCAGCTTAGACTGGAATTCACCCCTCCACTTT. Amino acid sequence: CASSLDWNSPLHF.

The V gene is TRBV14, the J gene TRBJ2-1, with a possible D match to TRBD2 (5 bases). The V end was cut by 4 bases, the J end by 9 bases, with 16 bases between. Germline lookup yields CDR1 SGHDN and CDR2 FVKESK. The CDR3 extends over 14 amino acids. CDR3 loop: CASSPTIGVGEQFF. CDR3 in DNA: TGTGCCAGCAGCCCAACCATCGGGGTTGGTGAGCAGTTCTTC.

The chain employs TRBV6-2 or TRBV6-3 and TRBJ2-2; D is unresolved. CDR3 length: 16 amino acids. Trimming removed 3 bases from V and 3 bases from J, with 14 bases in between. Germline values: CDR1 MNHEY, CDR2 SVGEGT. The CDR3 DNA sequence: TGTGCCAGCAGTTATATTAGAGGCAGAGACACCGGGGAGCTGTTTTTT. It codes for CASSYIRGRDTGELFF.

The chain couples TRBV9 to TRBJ1-4; TRBD1 might be the D (5 bases). The CDR3 sequence is 14 residues long. Germline CDR1 is SGDLS and CDR2 is YYNGEE. Trimming took off 0 bases at V and 7 bases at J, with 10 bases between the two ends. DNA of the CDR3: TGTGCCAGCAGCGTAGAGGGAAGGGGTGAAAAACTGTTTTTT. Its translation: CASSVEGRGEKLFF.

The chain couples TRBV4-2 to TRBJ2-1, with TRBD2 matching 7 bases. Trimming cost V 0 bases and J 6 bases; bases outside gene matches: 8. Germline V gene sequence: CDR1 LGHNA, CDR2 YNFKEQ. The CDR3 runs to 16 residues. The CDR3 DNA is TGTGCCAGCAGCCAAGAGGGGGGGAGGCCCGGCAATGAGCAGTTCTTC. Encoded protein: CASSQEGGRPGNEQFF.

This chain joins TRBV7-9 and TRBJ1-4, with D perhaps matching TRBD1 (5 bases). CDR3 length: 15 amino acids. CDR1 and CDR2 from the germline V gene are SEHNR and FQNEAQ (reference sequence). Trimming stripped 4 bases from V and 5 bases from J, with 14 bases between. The CDR3: CASSSSGHRNEKLFF. As DNA, the CDR3 is TGTGCCAGCAGCTCGTCAGGGCATCGGAATGAAAAACTGTTTTTT.

This chain joins TRBV6-7 and TRBJ2-6, with D possibly matching TRBD2 (6 bases). TRBV6-7 is labeled an ORF, and its function is uncertain. The CDR3 is 19 amino acids. V lost 10 bases to trimming and J lost 0 bases, with 25 bases between them. This CDR3 is CATLQRASTNPSGANVLTF. Written as DNA, the CDR3 is TGTGCCACCCTCCAGCGGGCCTCGACCAACCCCTCTGGGGCCAACGTCCTGACTTTC.

Only a few counts were recorded for this clone. The J gene is TRBJ1-1, the V gene TRBV7-3; TRBD1 might be the D (6 bases). Per the germline V gene, CDR1 is SGHTA and CDR2 is FQGTGA. With 3 bases removed from V and 5 bases from J, the gap between germline ends came to 10 bases. This CDR3 region has 13 residues. This CDR3 is CASSFGTQTEAFF. The DNA of the CDR3 is TGTGCCAGCAGCTTCGGGACACAGACTGAAGCTTTCTTT.